The present T cell receptor beta chain was sequenced within a study of CD8 T cells in Susac syndrome. Overall study: Within the sequenced group of Susac syndrome patients, more than 5 showed active disease and roughly 8 were in remission. Notes on the study in general: Clonal expansion did not appear in Susac syndrome CD4+ T cell repertoires.

Per germline, CDR1 MDHEN and CDR2 SYDVKM. The length of the CDR3 is 13 residues. The ends were cut back, 2 bases at V and 5 bases at J, with 7 bases in the middle. To note about this clonotype: Its antigen is unknown.

Sequencing of TCR beta was performed on blood CD8+ and CD4+ T cells. With random hexamers, 0.5 to 1 ug RNA was reverse transcribed. TCRdb re-called the immunoSEQ multiplex PCR reads through MiXCR, storing one row per CDR3 protein. The sample has 150,000 to 200,000 distinct CDR3 sequences; approximately 95% are singletons. The sequencing input was CD4+ T cells from PBMCs. This chain uses TRBV28 with TRBJ2-1, with unresolved D. The TCR sequence derives from a human donor with Susac syndrome. Here the CDR3 DNA reads TGTGCCAGCAGTTTAGAATGGAACAATGAGCAGTTCTTC. It is translated as CASSLEWNNEQFF. Full variable domain (outside the CDR3, taken from reference TRBV28 and TRBJ2-1): DVKVTQSSRYLVKRTGEKVFLECVQDMDHENMFWYRQDPGLGLRLIYFSYDVKMKEKGDIPEGYSVSREKKERFSLILESASTNQTSMYLCASSLEWNNEQFFGPGTRLTVL.